Each of the 32 T cell receptor beta chains below was sequenced from the same sample in a study of blood T cell repertoires in COVID-19. Libraries were prepared by immunoSEQ multiplex PCR; TCRdb keeps only in-frame clonotypes and omits some of them. The sample holds 200,000 or so clones, 88% seen once. Sequencing was performed on PBMCs or T cells enriched from blood (not recorded which). The origin of the receptors is a woman in her twenties or thirties who had been exposed to COVID-19.

The rearrangement links TRBV19 to TRBJ2-7, with TRBD1 identical over 10 bases. Germline V gives CDR1 LNHDA, CDR2 SQIVND (reference sequence). This CDR3 has 14 residues. In DNA form, the CDR3 reads TGTGCTACCAAAGCCCGGACAGGGGGCTACGAGCAGTACTTC. This translates into CATKARTGGYEQYF.

This chain connects TRBV5-6 to TRBJ2-7; D call uncertain. Germline V CDR1 and CDR2: SGHDT, YYEEEE. Between the trimmed V and J ends, which lost 1 base and 5 bases, there was a span of 7 bases. This CDR3 contains 12 residues. The CDR3 sequence: CASSLSRDEQYF. The CDR3 region has the DNA TGTGCCAGCAGCTTGAGTCGGGACGAGCAGTACTTC.

The gene calls are TRBV6-5 and TRBJ1-5; no clear D gene. Per germline, CDR1 MNHEY and CDR2 SVGAGI. This CDR3 region has 14 residues. Trimming removed 4 bases from V and 7 bases from J, with 14 bases in between. CDR3 bases: TGTGCCAGCAGTTCTATGAGGCCTAAGCAGCCCCAGCATTTT. This gives the protein CASSSMRPKQPQHF.

The rearrangement uses TRBV5-6 and TRBJ1-5; 9 bases are shared with TRBD1. This CDR3 region has 14 residues. Looked up from germline, CDR1 is SGHDT and CDR2 is YYEEEE. Trimming took 4 bases from V and 4 from J; bases not matched to a gene: 3. The CDR3 region has the DNA TGTGCCAGCAGCCTAGGGACAGGGAATCAGCCCCAGCATTTT. It translates to CASSLGTGNQPQHF.

V usage is TRBV5-6 and J usage is TRBJ1-6; D unclear. The CDR3 length is 17 residues. Trimming took off 0 bases at V and 7 bases at J, with 17 bases between the two ends. Germline values: CDR1 SGHDT, CDR2 YYEEEE. This chain's CDR3 is CASSLEAAGIGNSPLHF. DNA of the CDR3: TGTGCCAGCAGCTTGGAGGCGGCCGGGATTGGCAATTCACCCCTCCACTTT.

The genes are TRBV7-8 and TRBJ2-1; 9 bases match TRBD2. Unmatched junction bases numbered 12, after V lost 5 bases and J lost 4 bases. Germline-derived CDR1 and CDR2 are SGHVS and FQNEAQ. The CDR3 runs 17 residues. The CDR3 coding sequence is TGTGCCAGCAGCCAATTAGCGGGAGTCCTCTCGTACAATGAGCAGTTCTTC. This sequence encodes CASSQLAGVLSYNEQFF.

The chain links TRBV11-2 to TRBJ2-7; TRBD1 agrees at 8 bases. V shed 5 bases, J shed 6 bases, and the junction held 12 bases outside the gene matches. The CDR3 runs 15 residues. Germline V gives CDR1 SGHAT, CDR2 FQNNGV. CDR3 in amino acids: CASSRPRQGAGEQYF. The CDR3 DNA is TGTGCCAGCAGCCGGCCCCGTCAGGGGGCCGGCGAGCAGTACTTC.

This chain uses TRBV11-2 with TRBJ2-7, with 11 positions matching TRBD1. Looked up from germline, CDR1 is SGHAT and CDR2 is FQNNGV. CDR3 length: 17 amino acids. V dropped 4 bases and J dropped 4; count of bases not matched to a gene: 12. CDR3 DNA: TGTGCCAGCAGCTCAATCGGATGGACAGGGGGCGTTTACGAGCAGTACTTC. Translated, it gives CASSSIGWTGGVYEQYF.

This rearrangement joins TRBV10-1 to TRBJ1-5; D ambiguous. This CDR3 contains 13 residues. Trimming removed 4 bases at V and 4 bases at J, with 8 bases between. In germline, CDR1 is WNHNN, CDR2 SYGVQD (reference sequence). The CDR3 DNA is TGCGCCAGCAGTGTTCGGGGTAATCAGCCCCAGCATTTT. This codes for CASSVRGNQPQHF.

The chain carries TRBV7-2 and TRBJ2-5; 15 positions agree with TRBD2. With 4 bases clipped from V and 3 bases from J, the junction kept 9 bases outside the gene matches. CDR1 is SGHTA, CDR2 FQGNSA, per germline. CDR3 length: 18 amino acids. The CDR3 reads CASSSLGWTSGGEETQYF. CDR3 in DNA: TGTGCCAGCAGCTCCTTGGGCTGGACTAGCGGGGGGGAAGAGACCCAGTACTTC.

The gene calls are TRBV19 and TRBJ1-1, with D possibly TRBD1 on 6 matching bases. Trimming cost V 4 bases and J 1 base, with 7 bases left between them. CDR1 is LNHDA, CDR2 SQIVND, per germline (reference sequence). The length of the CDR3 is 13 residues. The CDR3 loop reads CASSTRGNTEAFF. CDR3 in DNA: TGTGCCAGTAGTACCAGGGGGAACACTGAAGCTTTCTTT.

This sequence joins TRBV2 and TRBJ2-1, with TRBD2 matching over 9 bases. Germline V CDR1 and CDR2: SNHLY, FYNNEI. Germline trimming cut 6 bases from V and 13 bases from J; bases unmatched to any gene: 10. CDR3 length equals 13 residues. Written as DNA, the CDR3 is TGTGCCAGCAGGGGGGGGACTAGCAACGTTCAGTTCTTC. It specifies CASRGGTSNVQFF.

The table lists this clone with a few counts. V is TRBV9 and J is TRBJ1-1; weak D call: TRBD1 (5 bases). V was cut by 0 bases and J by 0 bases, with 9 bases left in between. CDR1 SGDLS and CDR2 YYNGEE come from the germline V gene. CDR3 length equals 15 residues. The CDR3 DNA reads as TGTGCCAGCAGCGTAGAGGGAGGGGTGAACACTGAAGCTTTCTTT. Translation: CASSVEGGVNTEAFF.

The CDR3 bases are TGTGCCAGCAGCAGCTGGGGGGGCACAGATACGCAGTATTTT. This sequence encodes CASSSWGGTDTQYF. The chain employs TRBV5-6 and TRBJ2-3; tentative D call: TRBD2 (6 bases). The V gene's germline CDR1 is SGHDT and CDR2 YYEEEE. The CDR3 extends over 14 amino acids. V dropped 4 bases and J dropped 1 base, with 10 bases sitting between them.

The chain is built from TRBV14 and TRBJ1-6, with a tentative D call TRBD1 (5 bases). Germline CDR1 and CDR2: SGHDN and FVKESK. V shed 0 bases and J shed 7 bases, with 16 bases lying between them. The CDR3 has 17 residues. CDR3 loop: CASSQDYGGFGNSPLHF. DNA of the CDR3: TGTGCCAGCAGCCAAGATTACGGGGGTTTCGGCAATTCACCCCTCCACTTT.

The rearrangement joins TRBV7-9 to TRBJ1-5; TRBD1 matches at 8 bases. Germline lookup yields CDR1 SEHNR and CDR2 FQNEAQ (reference sequence). J gave up 5 bases and V 5 bases, and 5 bases lay outside the gene matches. CDR3 size: 14 residues. DNA for the CDR3: TGTGCCAGCAGCAAGGACAGGGAGGATCAGCCCCAGCATTTT. Translation gives CASSKDREDQPQHF.

The rearrangement links TRBV7-2 to TRBJ1-4; 7 bases fit TRBD1. Germline trimming cut 3 bases from V and 8 bases from J; bases unmatched to any gene: 9. Germline V lookup: CDR1 SGHTA, CDR2 FQGNSA. The CDR3 sequence is 15 residues long. The CDR3 sequence: CASSFRGRELEKLFF. In DNA form, the CDR3 reads TGTGCCAGCAGCTTCAGGGGGAGAGAACTGGAAAAACTGTTTTTT.

J is TRBJ2-7 and V is TRBV11-2; no clear D gene. V was clipped by 1 base and J by 4 bases, with 17 bases between them. CDR3 length: 16 amino acids. From germline, CDR1 is SGHAT and CDR2 FQNNGV. CDR3 amino acids: CASSLGPVEIRYEQYF. Here the CDR3 DNA reads TGTGCCAGCAGCTTAGGCCCAGTGGAGATTCGATACGAGCAGTACTTC.

The chain recombines TRBV5-4 with TRBJ2-4, with 9 positions matching TRBD1. This CDR3 contains 17 residues. V shed 7 bases and J 0 bases; nucleotides not matched to a gene: 11. Germline CDR1 and CDR2: SGHNT and YYREEE (reference sequence). The CDR3 is CASSPGQGSKAKNIQYF. CDR3 DNA: TGTGCCAGCTCACCGGGACAGGGTTCTAAAGCCAAAAACATTCAGTACTTC. The full variable domain, its missing parts supplied by reference TRBV5-4 and TRBJ2-4, is ETGVTQSPTHLIKTRGQQVTLRCSSQSGHNTVSWYQQALGQGPQFIFQYYREEENGRGNFPPRFSGLQFPNYSSELNVNALELDDSALYLCASSPGQGSKAKNIQYFGAGTRLSVL.

This rearrangement joins TRBV12-5 to TRBJ1-5, with a tentative D call TRBD1 (5 bases). CDR3 length: 14 residues. CDR1 and CDR2 from the germline V gene are LGHNT and FRNRAP. Trimming removed 7 bases from V and 9 bases from J, with 19 bases in between. Here the CDR3 reads CASATWRPRGPQHF. The DNA of the CDR3 is TGTGCTAGTGCCACTTGGCGGCCAAGGGGGCCCCAGCATTTT.

There are a few counts of this clone. This chain joins TRBV5-1 and TRBJ2-7; 9 bases agree with TRBD1. Germline V gene lookup returns CDR1 SGHRS and CDR2 YFSETQ. There are 14 residues in the CDR3. V shed 3 bases and J 2 bases; nucleotides not matched to a gene: 3. CDR3 in DNA: TGCGCCAGCAGCTCCGGGACAGGGACCTACGAGCAGTACTTC. This gives the protein CASSSGTGTYEQYF.

A few counts support this clone. The chain has TRBV4-1 and TRBJ1-5; D perhaps matches TRBD1 (5 bases). The V end was cut by 0 bases, the J end by 7 bases, with 16 bases between. The CDR3 is 16 amino acids. The germline CDR1 and CDR2 sequences are MGHRA and YSYEKL. The CDR3 nucleotides are TGCGCCAGCAGCCAAGATGGGGGACTGACAAAACAGCCCCAGCATTTT. It specifies CASSQDGGLTKQPQHF.

The chain is built from TRBV18 and TRBJ1-1; D gene unclear. The CDR3 runs 14 residues. Trimming left V 1 base short and J 0 bases short, with 6 bases between. Germline V gene lookup returns CDR1 KGHSH and CDR2 LQKENI. The CDR3 sequence is CASSPRTLNTEAFF. CDR3 coding DNA: TGTGCCAGCTCACCACGCACTTTGAACACTGAAGCTTTCTTT.

The chain joins TRBV7-8 to TRBJ2-3; possibly TRBD2 for D (6 bases). Trimming removed 3 bases at V and 4 bases at J, with 14 bases between. This CDR3 contains 15 residues. Germline loops: CDR1 SGHVS, CDR2 FQNEAQ. For the CDR3, the DNA is TGTGCCAGCAGCTTGGAAGGGAGGTTTGCAGATACGCAGTATTTT. It is translated as CASSLEGRFADTQYF.

The V and J genes are TRBV5-5 and TRBJ2-3; 10 bases match TRBD2. There are 15 residues in the CDR3. The V segment lost 3 bases and the J segment 4 bases; nucleotides outside the gene matches: 5. Germline loops: CDR1 SGHKS, CDR2 YYEKEE (reference sequence). The CDR3 here is CASSSSGRAADTQYF. The DNA of the CDR3 is TGTGCCAGCAGCTCAAGCGGGAGGGCCGCAGATACGCAGTATTTT.

The CDR3 is CASSAAGYGYTF. CDR3 DNA: TGTGCCAGCAGTGCGGCAGGCTATGGCTACACCTTC. The gene calls are TRBV25-1 and TRBJ1-2; D not resolved. The germline V and J ends were trimmed by 4 bases and 4 bases, with 7 bases remaining between them. This CDR3 has 12 amino acids. Germline V gives CDR1 MGHDK, CDR2 SYGVNS.

The rearrangement uses TRBV12-3 or TRBV12-4 and TRBJ1-2, with D hard to call. This CDR3 is built from 12 residues. V was trimmed by 6 bases and J by 4 bases, leaving 9 bases between them. Written as DNA, the CDR3 is TGTGCCAGCAGACACACGTCCTATGGCTACACCTTC. This translates into CASRHTSYGYTF.

The chain recombines TRBV11-3 with TRBJ2-1; no clear D gene. With 0 bases removed from V and 9 bases from J, the gap between germline ends came to 12 bases. This CDR3 has 14 amino acids. Germline CDR1 and CDR2: SGHNT and YENEEA. The CDR3 nucleotides are TGTGCCAGCAGCTTAGATGCGCTACTCGGTGAGCAGTTCTTC. Translation: CASSLDALLGEQFF.

This chain links TRBV18 with TRBJ1-2; D might be TRBD1 (6 bases). In germline, CDR1 is KGHSH, CDR2 LQKENI. V dropped 3 bases and J dropped 5 bases, with 13 bases sitting between them. CDR3 length equals 14 residues. Written as DNA, the CDR3 is TGTGCCAGCTCACCCCTCGACAGGCAGTATGGCTACACCTTC. Encoded protein: CASSPLDRQYGYTF.

The genes are TRBV28 and TRBJ2-1; D call uncertain. Looked up from germline, CDR1 is MDHEN and CDR2 is SYDVKM. The V gene lost 8 bases and the J gene lost 8 bases, with 13 bases spanning the gap. This CDR3 spans 12 amino acids. Written as DNA, the CDR3 is TGTGCCAGCCGTCCCGACATTTATGAGCAGTTCTTC. Encoded protein: CASRPDIYEQFF.

This clone was observed a few times. The V and J genes are TRBV2 and TRBJ2-7; possible D gene TRBD2, 6 bases. V was pared by 6 bases and J by 3 bases, with 15 bases between. Germline V CDR1 and CDR2: SNHLY, FYNNEI. This CDR3 has 14 residues. The CDR3 loop reads CASSSGLRIYEQYF. DNA of the CDR3: TGTGCCAGCAGCTCGGGACTCAGAATCTACGAGCAGTACTTC.

This chain joins TRBV30 and TRBJ2-4, with D perhaps matching TRBD2 (7 bases). Germline CDR1 is GTSNPN and CDR2 is SVGIG (reference sequence). The CDR3 contains 16 residues. The V end lost 3 bases, the J end lost 6 bases, and 21 bases lay between the germline ends. The CDR3 sequence is CAWSLGGTGGINIQYF. In DNA, the CDR3 is TGTGCCTGGAGCCTAGGGGGGACGGGGGGAATAAACATTCAGTACTTC.